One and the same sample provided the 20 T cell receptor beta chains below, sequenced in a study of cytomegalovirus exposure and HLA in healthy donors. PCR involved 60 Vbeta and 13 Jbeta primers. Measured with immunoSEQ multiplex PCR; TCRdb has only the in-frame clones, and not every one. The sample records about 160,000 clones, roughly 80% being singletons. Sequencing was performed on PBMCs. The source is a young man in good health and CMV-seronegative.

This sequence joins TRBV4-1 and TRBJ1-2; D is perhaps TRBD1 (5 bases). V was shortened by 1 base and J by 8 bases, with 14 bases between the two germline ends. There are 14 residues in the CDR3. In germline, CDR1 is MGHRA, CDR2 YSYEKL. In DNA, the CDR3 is TGCGCCAGCAGCCAAGTCGGTTCCAGGGTCGGCTACACCTTC. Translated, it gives CASSQVGSRVGYTF.

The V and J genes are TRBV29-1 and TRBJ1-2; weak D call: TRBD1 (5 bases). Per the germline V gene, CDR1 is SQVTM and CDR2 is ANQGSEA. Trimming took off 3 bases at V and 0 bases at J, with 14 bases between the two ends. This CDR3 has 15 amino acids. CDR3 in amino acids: CSVDQTDRANYGYTF. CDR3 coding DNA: TGCAGCGTTGACCAAACCGACAGAGCTAACTATGGCTACACCTTC.

CDR3: CASSDRLGQGVREQFF. The CDR3 DNA is TGTGCCAGCAGTGATAGGCTCGGACAGGGAGTACGCGAGCAGTTCTTC. This sequence joins TRBV25-1 and TRBJ2-1; 8 bases fit TRBD1. V lost 3 bases and J lost 10; bases outside the gene matches: 14. The CDR3 extends over 16 amino acids. CDR1 and CDR2 (germline): MGHDK, SYGVNS.

The CDR3 loop reads CASSTIAGGDKNIQYF. As DNA, the CDR3 is TGTGCCAGTAGTACAATAGCGGGAGGAGACAAAAACATTCAGTACTTC. The rearrangement uses TRBV19 and TRBJ2-4; 10 bases agree with TRBD2. The J segment lost 3 bases and the V segment lost 4 bases, leaving 6 bases of the junction unmatched. This CDR3 comprises 16 residues. CDR1 LNHDA and CDR2 SQIVND come from the germline V gene (reference sequence).

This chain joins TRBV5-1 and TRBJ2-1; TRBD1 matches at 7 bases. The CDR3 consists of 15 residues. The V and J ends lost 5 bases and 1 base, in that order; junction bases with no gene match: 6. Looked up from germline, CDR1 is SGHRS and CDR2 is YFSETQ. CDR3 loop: CASRPPGGSYNEQFF. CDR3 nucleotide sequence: TGCGCCAGCAGACCACCAGGGGGATCCTACAATGAGCAGTTCTTC.

In DNA form, the CDR3 reads TGTGCCAGCAGCTTAACTGACCAGGGGGAGACCCAGTACTTC. It translates to CASSLTDQGETQYF. This chain connects TRBV11-1 to TRBJ2-5, with TRBD1 as a possible D gene (6 bases). Germline CDR1 is SGHAT and CDR2 is FQDESV (reference sequence). V was clipped by 2 bases and J by 5 bases, with 12 bases between them. The CDR3 runs 14 residues.

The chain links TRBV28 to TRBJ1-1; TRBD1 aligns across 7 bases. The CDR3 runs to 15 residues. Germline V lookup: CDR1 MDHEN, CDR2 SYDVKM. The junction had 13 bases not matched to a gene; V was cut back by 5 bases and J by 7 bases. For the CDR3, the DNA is TGTGCCAGCAGTATGCCCGGGACAGCGACCGATGAAGCTTTCTTT. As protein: CASSMPGTATDEAFF.

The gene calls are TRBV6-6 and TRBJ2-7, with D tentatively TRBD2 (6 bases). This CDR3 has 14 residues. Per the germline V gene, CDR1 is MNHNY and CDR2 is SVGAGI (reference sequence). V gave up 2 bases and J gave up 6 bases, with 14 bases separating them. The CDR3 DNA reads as TGTGCCAGCAGTTACCCCGGGGAGCGGGCCGAGCAGTACTTC. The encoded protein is CASSYPGERAEQYF.

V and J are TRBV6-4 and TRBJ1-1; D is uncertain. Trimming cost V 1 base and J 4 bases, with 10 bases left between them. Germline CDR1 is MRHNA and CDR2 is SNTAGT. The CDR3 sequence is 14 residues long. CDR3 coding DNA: TGTGCCAGCAGTGACTGGGCAGACGGCACTGAAGCTTTCTTT. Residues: CASSDWADGTEAFF.

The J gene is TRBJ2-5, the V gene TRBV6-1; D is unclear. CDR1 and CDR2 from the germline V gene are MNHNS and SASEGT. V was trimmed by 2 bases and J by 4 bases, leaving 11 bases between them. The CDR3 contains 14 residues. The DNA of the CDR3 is TGTGCCAGCAGTGAAAGTCGCCGAGGAGAGACCCAGTACTTC. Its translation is CASSESRRGETQYF.

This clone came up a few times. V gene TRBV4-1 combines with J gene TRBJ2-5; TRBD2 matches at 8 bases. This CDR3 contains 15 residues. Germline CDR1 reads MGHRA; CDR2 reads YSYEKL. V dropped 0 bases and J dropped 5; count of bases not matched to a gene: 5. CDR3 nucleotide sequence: TGCGCCAGCAGCCAAGATCGTAGCGGGGAGGAGACCCAGTACTTC. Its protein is CASSQDRSGEETQYF.

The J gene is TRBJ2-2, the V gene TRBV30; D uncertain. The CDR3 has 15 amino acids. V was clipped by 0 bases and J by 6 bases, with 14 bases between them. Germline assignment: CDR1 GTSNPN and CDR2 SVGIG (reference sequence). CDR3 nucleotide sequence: TGTGCCTGGAGTGTACTTTCCAGGTCCGCCGGGGAGCTGTTTTTT. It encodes CAWSVLSRSAGELFF.

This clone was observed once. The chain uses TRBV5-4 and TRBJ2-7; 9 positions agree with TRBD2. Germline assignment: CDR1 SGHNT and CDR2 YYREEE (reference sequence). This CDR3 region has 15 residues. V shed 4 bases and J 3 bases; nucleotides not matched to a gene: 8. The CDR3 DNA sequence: TGTGCCAGCAGCGTAGAGCGGGAGGTGGTCTACGAGCAGTACTTC. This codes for CASSVEREVVYEQYF.

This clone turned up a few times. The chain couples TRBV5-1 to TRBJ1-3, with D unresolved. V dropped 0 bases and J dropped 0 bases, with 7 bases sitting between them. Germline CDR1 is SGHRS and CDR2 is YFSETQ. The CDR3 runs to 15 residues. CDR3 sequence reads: CASSLDGLSGNTIYF. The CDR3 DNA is TGCGCCAGCAGCTTGGACGGACTCTCTGGAAACACCATATATTTT.

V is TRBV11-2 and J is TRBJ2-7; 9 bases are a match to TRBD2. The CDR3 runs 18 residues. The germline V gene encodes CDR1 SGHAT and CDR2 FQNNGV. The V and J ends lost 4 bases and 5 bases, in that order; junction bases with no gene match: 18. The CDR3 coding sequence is TGTGCCAGCAGCTCGCGGGGGGGAGTAGCGGGAGTTAAGAACGAGCAGTACTTC. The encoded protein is CASSSRGGVAGVKNEQYF.

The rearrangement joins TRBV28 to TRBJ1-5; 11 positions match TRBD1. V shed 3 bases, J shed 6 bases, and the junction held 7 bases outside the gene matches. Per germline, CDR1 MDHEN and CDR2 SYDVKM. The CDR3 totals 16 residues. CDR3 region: CASSFPRTGGGQPQHF. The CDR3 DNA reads TGTGCCAGCAGTTTCCCCCGGACAGGGGGCGGTCAGCCCCAGCATTTT.

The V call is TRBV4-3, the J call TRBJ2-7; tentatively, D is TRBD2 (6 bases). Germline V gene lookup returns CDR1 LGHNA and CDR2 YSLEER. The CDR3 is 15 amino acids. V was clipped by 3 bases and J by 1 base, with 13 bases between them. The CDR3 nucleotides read TGCGCCAGCAGCCATTTCGGCGGGGAATCCTACGAGCAGTACTTC. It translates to CASSHFGGESYEQYF.

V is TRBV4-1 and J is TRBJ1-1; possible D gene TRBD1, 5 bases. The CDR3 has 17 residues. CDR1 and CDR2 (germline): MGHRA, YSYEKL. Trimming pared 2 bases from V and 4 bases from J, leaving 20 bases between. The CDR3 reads CASSQPLFGGVSTEAFF. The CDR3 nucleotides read TGCGCCAGCAGCCAACCCTTATTCGGGGGAGTGAGCACTGAAGCTTTCTTT.

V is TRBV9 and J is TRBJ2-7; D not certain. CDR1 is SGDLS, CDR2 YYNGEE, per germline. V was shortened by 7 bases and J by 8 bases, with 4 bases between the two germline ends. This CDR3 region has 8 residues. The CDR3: CASPKQYF. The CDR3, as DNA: TGTGCCAGCCCCAAGCAGTACTTC.

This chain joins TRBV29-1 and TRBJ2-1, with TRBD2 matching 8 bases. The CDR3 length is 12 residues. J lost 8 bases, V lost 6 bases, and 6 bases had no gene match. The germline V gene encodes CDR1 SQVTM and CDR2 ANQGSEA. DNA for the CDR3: TGCAGCGTCCCCGCGGGGGGACATGAGCAGTTCTTC. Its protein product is CSVPAGGHEQFF.